This T cell receptor beta chain was sequenced in a study of tissue T cells after allogeneic stem cell transplantation. Turning to the study itself: Graft-versus-host disease patients received grafts, several unmodified and three CD34-selected to deplete T cells.

This CDR3 contains 13 residues. The V gene lost 5 bases and the J gene lost 7 bases, with 9 bases spanning the gap. Germline loops: CDR1 LNHDA, CDR2 SQIVND (reference sequence). The table came from immunoSEQ multiplex PCR; TCRdb's copy has only in-frame clones and leaves some out. Among 35,000 to 50,000 clones listed, roughly 92% were seen once. This specimen consisted of blood, obtained before transplantation. The source of this sequence is a woman between 35 and 70 years old who later had graft-versus-host disease after an allogeneic stem cell transplant. The rearrangement joins TRBV19 to TRBJ1-6; D might be TRBD1 (5 bases). The chain's CDR3 is CASSHQGNSPLHF. The CDR3 nucleotides are TGTGCCAGTAGTCATCAGGGAAATTCACCCCTCCACTTT. The whole variable domain, remainder taken from reference TRBV19 and TRBJ1-6, is DGGITQSPKYLFRKEGQNVTLSCEQNLNHDAMYWYRQDPGQGLRLIYYSQIVNDFQKGDIAEGYSVSREKKESFPLTVTSAQKNPTAFYLCASSHQGNSPLHFGNGTRLTVT.